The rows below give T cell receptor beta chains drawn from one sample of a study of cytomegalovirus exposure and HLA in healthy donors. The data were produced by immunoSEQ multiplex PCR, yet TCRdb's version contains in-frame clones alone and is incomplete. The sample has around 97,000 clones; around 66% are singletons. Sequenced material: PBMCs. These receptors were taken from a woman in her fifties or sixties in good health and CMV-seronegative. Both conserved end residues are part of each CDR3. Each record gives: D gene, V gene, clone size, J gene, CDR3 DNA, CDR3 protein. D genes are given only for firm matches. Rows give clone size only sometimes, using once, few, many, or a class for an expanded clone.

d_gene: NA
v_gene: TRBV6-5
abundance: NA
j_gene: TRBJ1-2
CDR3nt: TGTGCCAGCTTCTATGGTGGCTATGGCTACACCTTC
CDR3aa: CASFYGGYGYTF

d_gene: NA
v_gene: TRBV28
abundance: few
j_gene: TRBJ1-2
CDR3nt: TGTGCCAGCAGTTTATCAGGTTTAAACTATGGCTACACCTTC
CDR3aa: CASSLSGLNYGYTF

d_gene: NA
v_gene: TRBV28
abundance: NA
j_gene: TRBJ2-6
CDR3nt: TGTGCCAGCAGCCCCCCCGGGACTGGGGCCAACGTCCTGACTTTC
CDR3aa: CASSPPGTGANVLTF

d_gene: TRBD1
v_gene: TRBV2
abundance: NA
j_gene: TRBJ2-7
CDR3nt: TGCGCCAGCAGTGGGGAGGCAGGGGGCAATAACGAGCAGTACTTC
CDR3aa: CASSGEAGGNNEQYF

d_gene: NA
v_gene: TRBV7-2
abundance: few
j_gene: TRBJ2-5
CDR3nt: TGTGCCAGCAGCTTGGGGCTGGCCCAGTACTTC
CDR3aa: CASSLGLAQYF

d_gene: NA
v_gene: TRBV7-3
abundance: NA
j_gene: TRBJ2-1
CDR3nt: TGTGCCAGCAGCGAGGGACTTTACAATGAGCAGTTCTTC
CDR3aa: CASSEGLYNEQFF

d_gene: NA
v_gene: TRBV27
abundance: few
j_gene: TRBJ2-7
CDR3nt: TGTGCCAGCAGTCCATCGGGGACTGGAGGGATCTACGAGCAGTACTTC
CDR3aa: CASSPSGTGGIYEQYF

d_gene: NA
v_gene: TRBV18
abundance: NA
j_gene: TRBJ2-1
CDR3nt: TGTGCCAGCTCACCACCTACTACACTATGGTCGGCGCGTAACAATGAGCAGTTCTTC
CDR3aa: CASSPPTTLWSARNNEQFF

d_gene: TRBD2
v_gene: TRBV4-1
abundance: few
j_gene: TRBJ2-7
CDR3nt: TGCGCCAGCAGCCAAGAGGCCCAGCGGGGGCTCGAGCAGTACTTC
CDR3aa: CASSQEAQRGLEQYF

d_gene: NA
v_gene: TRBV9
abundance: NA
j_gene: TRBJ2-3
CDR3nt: TGTGCCAGCAGCGTAGCGGGATCACGCACAAATACGCAGTATTTT
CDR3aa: CASSVAGSRTNTQYF

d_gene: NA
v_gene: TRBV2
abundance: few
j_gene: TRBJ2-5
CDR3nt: TGTGCCAGCAGTGAGGGGGAACTAGCAGCGACCCAGTACTTC
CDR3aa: CASSEGELAATQYF

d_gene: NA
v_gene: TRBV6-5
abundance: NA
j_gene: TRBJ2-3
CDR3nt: TGTGCCAGCACCCCATGGTCAGGAGATACGCAGTATTTT
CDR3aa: CASTPWSGDTQYF